Presented here are 8 T cell receptor beta chains from one specimen sequenced in a study of early T cells in non-severe SARS-CoV-2 infection. A single record per CDR3 protein comes from TCRdb applying MiXCR to the 5' RACE reads. This repertoire shows roughly 40,000 distinct CDR3 sequences, roughly 6.6% found once; its top ten account for around 4.5%. Sequenced sample: whole blood. All receptors come from an adult who was a healthcare worker with PCR-confirmed SARS-CoV-2 infection or an uninfected control (not recorded which).

This clonotype was recorded many times. For the CDR3, the DNA is TGTGCCAGCGGTCAGACGGGTGTTAATTCACCCCTCCACTTT. Protein product: CASGQTGVNSPLHF. J is TRBJ1-6 and V is TRBV12-3 or TRBV12-4; D not resolved. V lost 8 bases, J lost 6 bases, and 14 bases lay in between. This CDR3 spans 14 amino acids.

This rearrangement joins TRBV11-2 to TRBJ2-7; 10 bases align to TRBD1. Germline loops: CDR1 SGHAT, CDR2 FQNNGV. Germline trimming cut 5 bases from V and 7 bases from J; bases unmatched to any gene: 5. The CDR3 is made up of 13 amino acids. In DNA form, the CDR3 reads TGTGCCAGCAGCCCGGGACAGGGGTTAGAGCAGTACTTC. Encoded protein: CASSPGQGLEQYF.

In this sample, this clonotype turned up a few times. The chain couples TRBV5-1 to TRBJ1-2, with a tentative D call TRBD1 (5 bases). Germline V gene data show CDR1 as SGHRS and CDR2 as YFSETQ. Trimming took 3 bases from V and 2 from J, leaving 17 bases between them. This CDR3 has 16 residues. This chain's CDR3 is CASSSGTGRGNYGYTF. In DNA, the CDR3 is TGCGCCAGCAGCTCCGGGACGGGGCGGGGAAACTATGGCTACACCTTC.

This clonotype was picked up many times. This rearrangement joins TRBV7-6 to TRBJ2-7, with 9 bases identical to TRBD1. Germline V lookup: CDR1 SGHVS, CDR2 FNYEAQ. The J segment lost 4 bases and the V segment lost 0 bases, leaving 4 bases of the junction unmatched. The CDR3 extends over 15 amino acids. This CDR3 is CASSLAPDRGYEQYF. For the CDR3, the DNA is TGTGCCAGCAGCTTAGCACCCGACAGGGGGTACGAGCAGTACTTC.

This clonotype is judged medium-sized. The chain links TRBV27 to TRBJ1-1; 8 bases line up with TRBD1. Losses at the gene ends were 4 bases for V and 11 bases for J; bases not matched to a gene: 6. The CDR3 is made up of 12 amino acids. CDR1 MNHEY and CDR2 SMNVEV come from the germline V gene (reference sequence). This CDR3 is CASSSTGARAFF. In DNA form, the CDR3 reads TGTGCCAGCAGTTCGACAGGGGCGAGGGCTTTCTTT.

In its sample, this clonotype ranks as large. The J gene is TRBJ2-7, the V gene TRBV5-4, with D hard to call. Per germline, CDR1 SGHNT and CDR2 YYREEE (reference sequence). Deletions cut 2 bases from V and 6 bases from J, with 12 bases between. The CDR3 has 13 residues. Written as DNA, the CDR3 is TGTGCCAGCAGCTTCTACCATGTCCCCGAGCAGTACTTC. Translated, it gives CASSFYHVPEQYF. Based on the CDR3 plus reference TRBV5-4 and TRBJ2-7, the full variable domain is ETGVTQSPTHLIKTRGQQVTLRCSSQSGHNTVSWYQQALGQGPQFIFQYYREEENGRGNFPPRFSGLQFPNYSSELNVNALELDDSALYLCASSFYHVPEQYFGPGTRLTVT.

Ten or more counts support this clonotype. V gene TRBV20-1 combines with J gene TRBJ2-4; TRBD2 aligns across 8 bases. Germline lookup yields CDR1 DFQATT and CDR2 SNEGSKA (reference sequence). The CDR3 contains 15 residues. V lost 3 bases and J lost 3; bases outside the gene matches: 7. Written as DNA, the CDR3 is TGCAGTGCTAGTCTCGGGGGGGCCGGCAAAAACATTCAGTACTTC. Translated: CSASLGGAGKNIQYF.

This clonotype has a handful of counts. The chain is built from TRBV29-1 and TRBJ2-2; 8 bases line up with TRBD1. This CDR3 spans 14 amino acids. Unmatched junction bases numbered 6, after V lost 4 bases and J lost 5 bases. Per germline, CDR1 SQVTM and CDR2 ANQGSEA. CDR3 in amino acids: CSVGTGTGTGELFF. Here the CDR3 DNA reads TGCAGCGTTGGGACAGGGACGGGGACCGGGGAGCTGTTTTTT.